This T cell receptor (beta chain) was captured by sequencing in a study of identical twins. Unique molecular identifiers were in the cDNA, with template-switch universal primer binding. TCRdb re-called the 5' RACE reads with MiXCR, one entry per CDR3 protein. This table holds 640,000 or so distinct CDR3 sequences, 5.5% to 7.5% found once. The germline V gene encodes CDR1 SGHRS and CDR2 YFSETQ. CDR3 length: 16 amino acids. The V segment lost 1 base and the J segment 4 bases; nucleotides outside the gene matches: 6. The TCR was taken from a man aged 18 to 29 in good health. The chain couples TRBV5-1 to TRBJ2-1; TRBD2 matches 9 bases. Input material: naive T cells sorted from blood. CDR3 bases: TGCGCCAGCAGCTTGACCCTAGCGGGGCGATACAATGAGCAGTTCTTC. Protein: CASSLTLAGRYNEQFF.